Included here is one TCR beta chain sequence, with context. Time point: pre-treatment sample, taken before nivolumab and TIL therapy. Enrollment ran from 2017 to January 2020. This sample is part of a study of TIL therapy for anti-PD-1-resistant metastatic lung cancer. Study details: Median patient age was 54, ranging roughly 38-75 years.

Sequencing used immunoSEQ v3. Sequencing depth was some 2 million read pairs for survey level, roughly 4.5-6.5 million for deep. Sequenced by immunoSEQ multiplex PCR; TCRdb stores in-frame clones only, minus some. The profile covers approximately 50,000 clones, with 81% appearing a single time and roughly 3% taken by the ten largest. Sequenced here: blood, sampled at baseline. The receptor was isolated from a person between 25 and 80 years old with non-small cell lung cancer.

The CDR3 nucleotides read TGCGCCAGCAGCCTGGGAAACAGGGGGGGAGGCGACGGCTACACCTTC. This codes for CASSLGNRGGGDGYTF. The J gene is TRBJ1-2, the V gene TRBV4-3, with 8 bases that match TRBD1. In germline, CDR1 is LGHNA, CDR2 YSLEER. The ends lost 4 bases at V and 8 bases at J; junction bases unmatched: 15. The CDR3 is made up of 16 amino acids.